The 7 T cell receptor beta chains below all came from one sample that was sequenced in a study of blood T cell repertoires in COVID-19. The method was immunoSEQ multiplex PCR; TCRdb's version includes in-frame clones alone and lacks a portion of them. This sample carries about 200,000 clones, 81% of them seen once, and the ten largest clones take 8% to 9%. Sequencing was done on a sample of PBMCs or T cells enriched from blood (not recorded which). All receptors come from a woman aged 45-65 years with acute COVID-19.

The chain has TRBV27 and TRBJ2-7, with TRBD2 matching over 7 bases. This CDR3 has 16 residues. Germline lookup yields CDR1 MNHEY and CDR2 SMNVEV (reference sequence). Germline trimming cut 7 bases from V and 3 bases from J; bases unmatched to any gene: 15. DNA for the CDR3: TGTGCCAGCACCCAATCCGGGACTACCCTTGTCTACGAGCAGTACTTC. Translating it yields CASTQSGTTLVYEQYF.

The rearrangement joins TRBV30 to TRBJ2-1; a weak D match, TRBD2 (6 bases). V lost 4 bases to trimming and J lost 7 bases, with 8 bases between them. The V gene's germline CDR1 is GTSNPN and CDR2 SVGIG (reference sequence). The CDR3 spans 11 residues. The CDR3 sequence: CAWMSGNEQFF. In nucleotides, the CDR3 is TGTGCCTGGATGAGCGGGAATGAGCAGTTCTTC.

The chain has TRBV7-2 and TRBJ2-5; 9 positions match TRBD2. J gave up 5 bases and V 1 base, and 8 bases lay outside the gene matches. Germline CDR1 SGHTA, CDR2 FQGNSA. The CDR3 has 16 residues. This CDR3 reads CASSLGVLAGEETQYF. Written as DNA, the CDR3 is TGTGCCAGCAGCTTAGGTGTGTTAGCGGGAGAGGAGACCCAGTACTTC.

V and J are TRBV30 and TRBJ1-5, with 8 nucleotides matching TRBD1. This CDR3 region has 16 residues. The V gene end was trimmed by 1 base and the J gene end by 4 bases; junction bases not matched to a gene: 9. Germline CDR1 GTSNPN, CDR2 SVGIG (reference sequence). The CDR3 region is CAWSGGWTGKNQPQHF. The DNA of the CDR3 is TGTGCCTGGAGTGGAGGCTGGACAGGGAAAAATCAGCCCCAGCATTTT.

The chain has TRBV11-2 and TRBJ2-2; weak D call: TRBD2 (6 bases). The CDR3 is 12 amino acids. Germline CDR1 SGHAT, CDR2 FQNNGV. Trimming shortened V by 5 bases and J by 7 bases, and 8 bases separated the two germline ends. The CDR3 sequence is CASSGLLGELFF. The CDR3 bases are TGTGCCAGCAGCGGACTACTCGGGGAGCTGTTTTTT.

The chain joins TRBV7-2 to TRBJ2-5; TRBD2 aligns across 7 bases. This CDR3 has 16 residues. The V gene's germline CDR1 is SGHTA and CDR2 FQGNSA. J lost 6 bases, V lost 3 bases, and 13 bases had no gene match. The CDR3 loop is CASSFHQAGGGQTQYF. DNA for the CDR3: TGTGCCAGCAGCTTCCACCAAGCGGGCGGGGGACAGACCCAGTACTTC.

V usage is TRBV12-5 and J usage is TRBJ2-3; 11 nucleotides align to TRBD2. This CDR3 is built from 15 residues. With 2 bases clipped from V and 4 bases from J, the junction kept 2 bases outside the gene matches. Germline lookup yields CDR1 LGHNT and CDR2 FRNRAP. CDR3: CASGLRLAGPDTQYF. The CDR3 nucleotides are TGTGCTAGTGGTTTGCGACTAGCGGGGCCAGATACGCAGTATTTT.